This TCR beta chain came from a study of Ad26.COV2.S vaccination and SARS-CoV-2 variants. This CDR3 region has 14 residues. Per germline, CDR1 SGDLS and CDR2 YYNGEE. The V segment lost 7 bases and the J segment 3 bases; nucleotides outside the gene matches: 1. TCRdb keeps only in-frame clones here, not all; method: immunoSEQ multiplex PCR. Found here are 500,000 or so clones, 89% of them singletons; the top ten hold roughly 2.5%. Treatment defined: around 19 received Ad26.COV2.S at low or high dose, single or two shots; about 5 received placebo; per-sample allocation not given. Collection of samples fell on day 63 after the first vaccine or placebo injection.

This TCR came from a person between 18 and 60 years old who received the Ad26.COV2.S COVID-19 vaccine or a placebo. The sample consisted of peripheral blood, taken in a trial of Ad26.COV2.S vaccine versus placebo. This chain connects TRBV9 to TRBJ2-2; 12 bases agree with TRBD1. The DNA for the CDR3 is TGTGCCAGCGGGGACAGGGGGCACACCGGGGAGCTGTTTTTT. Amino acid sequence: CASGDRGHTGELFF. The entire variable domain, with the rest obtained from reference TRBV9 and TRBJ2-2, is as follows: DSGVTQTPKHLITATGQRVTLRCSPRSGDLSVYWYQQSLDQGLQFLIQYYNGEERAKGNILERFSAQQFPDLHSELNLSSLELGDSALYFCASGDRGHTGELFFGEGSRLTVL.